This T cell receptor beta chain was retrieved from a study of blood T cell repertoires in COVID-19. Authors' processing steps: From reference gene primer amplification, estimates of nucleated cell counts were derived. This table comes from immunoSEQ multiplex PCR, and its TCRdb copy is limited to in-frame clones, with some not included. That table gives V, J and clone size, and the DNA gave D and trimming. The table shows about 180,000 clones, with 70% to 90% occurring only once. Sequenced material: peripheral blood. This clonotype was obtained from a man between 70 and 80 years old with active or convalescent COVID-19.

In DNA, the CDR3 is TGTGCCTGGGGACAGGGGACGGTAAATGAAAAACTGTTTTTT. Translating gives CAWGQGTVNEKLFF. V and J are TRBV30 and TRBJ1-4; 9 nucleotides agree with TRBD1. The CDR3 loop spans 14 amino acids. CDR1 and CDR2 from the germline V gene are GTSNPN and SVGIG (reference sequence). The trim removed 5 bases at V and 5 bases at J, leaving 6 bases unmatched.